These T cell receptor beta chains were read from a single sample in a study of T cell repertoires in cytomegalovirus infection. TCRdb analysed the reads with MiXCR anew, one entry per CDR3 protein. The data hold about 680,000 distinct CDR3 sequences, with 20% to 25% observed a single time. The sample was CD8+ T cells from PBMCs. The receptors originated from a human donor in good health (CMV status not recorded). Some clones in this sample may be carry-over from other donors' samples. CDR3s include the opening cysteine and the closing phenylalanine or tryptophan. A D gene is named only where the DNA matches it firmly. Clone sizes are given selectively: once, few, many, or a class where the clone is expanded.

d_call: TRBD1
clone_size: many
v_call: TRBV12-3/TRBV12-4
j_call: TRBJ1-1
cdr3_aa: CASSFRDRYLSTEAFF
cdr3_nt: TGTGCCAGCAGTTTTCGGGACAGATACTTGAGCACTGAAGCTTTCTTT

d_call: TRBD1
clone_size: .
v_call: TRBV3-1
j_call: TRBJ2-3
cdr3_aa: CASSQPSGQVTGRPDTQYF
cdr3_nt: TGTGCCAGCAGCCAACCCTCGGGACAGGTTACAGGGAGGCCAGATACGCAGTATTTT

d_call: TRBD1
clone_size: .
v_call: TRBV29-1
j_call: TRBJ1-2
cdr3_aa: CSAELPGTGARGYTF
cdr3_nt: TGCAGCGCCGAGTTACCCGGGACAGGGGCCCGGGGCTACACCTTC

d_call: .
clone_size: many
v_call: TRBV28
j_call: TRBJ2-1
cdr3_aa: CASSPGAIYNEQFF
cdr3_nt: TGTGCCAGCAGCCCCGGGGCCATCTACAATGAGCAGTTCTTC

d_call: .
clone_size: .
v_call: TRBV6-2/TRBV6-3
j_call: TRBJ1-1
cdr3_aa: CASSKQPNTEAFF
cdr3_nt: TGTGCCAGCAGTAAACAGCCCAACACTGAAGCTTTCTTT

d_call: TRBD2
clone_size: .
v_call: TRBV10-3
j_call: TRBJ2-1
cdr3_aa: CAISESNGLGYNEQFF
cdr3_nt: TGTGCCATCAGTGAGTCGAACGGACTAGGCTACAATGAGCAGTTCTTC

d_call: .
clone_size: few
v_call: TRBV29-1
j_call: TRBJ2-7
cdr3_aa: CSVLGTGRNYEQYF
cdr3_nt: TGCAGCGTCCTAGGTACGGGACGAAACTACGAGCAGTACTTC

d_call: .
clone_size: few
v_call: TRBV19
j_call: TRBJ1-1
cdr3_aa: CASLQRGTEAFF
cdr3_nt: TGTGCCAGTTTACAGCGTGGCACTGAAGCTTTCTTT

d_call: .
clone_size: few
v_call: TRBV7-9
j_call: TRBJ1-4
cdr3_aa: CASSFGDLEEKLFF
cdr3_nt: TGTGCCAGCAGCTTTGGGGACCTAGAGGAAAAACTGTTTTTT

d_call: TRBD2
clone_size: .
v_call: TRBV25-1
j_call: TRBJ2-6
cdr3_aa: CASSEYQREGGYVLSGANVLTF
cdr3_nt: TGTGCCAGCAGTGAATACCAGCGGGAGGGTGGATACGTTCTTTCTGGGGCCAACGTCCTGACTTTC

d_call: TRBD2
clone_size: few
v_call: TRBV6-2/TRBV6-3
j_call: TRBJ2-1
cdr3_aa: CASGALAGGYNEQFF
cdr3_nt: TGTGCCAGCGGAGCTCTAGCGGGGGGGTACAATGAGCAGTTCTTC

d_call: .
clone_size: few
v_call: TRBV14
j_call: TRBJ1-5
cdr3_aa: CASSQVRRDYSNQPQHF
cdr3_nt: TGTGCCAGCAGCCAAGTGCGCAGGGACTATAGCAATCAGCCCCAGCATTTT

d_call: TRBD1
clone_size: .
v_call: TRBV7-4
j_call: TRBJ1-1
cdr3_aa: CASTSDRDHTEAFF
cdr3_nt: TGTGCCAGCACCTCGGACAGGGATCACACTGAAGCTTTCTTT

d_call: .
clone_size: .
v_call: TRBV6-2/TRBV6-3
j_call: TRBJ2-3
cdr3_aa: CASSDSVPTDTQYF
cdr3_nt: TGTGCCAGCAGCGACAGCGTCCCCACAGATACGCAGTATTTT

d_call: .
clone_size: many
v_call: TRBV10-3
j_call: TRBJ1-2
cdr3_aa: CAIVSRYRGYTF
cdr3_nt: TGTGCCATCGTTTCACGGTATCGGGGCTACACCTTC